This entry lists 27 T cell receptor beta chains sequenced from one sample in a study of blood T cell repertoires in COVID-19. Method: immunoSEQ multiplex PCR; TCRdb's copy keeps in-frame clones and lacks some. The data show a few hundred thousand clones, around 90% seen once. The sample consisted of PBMCs or T cells enriched from blood (not recorded which). The origin of the receptors is a woman in her late teens or twenties with acute COVID-19.

The chain combines TRBV28 with TRBJ1-4; perhaps TRBD1 as D (6 bases). CDR3 length: 14 residues. CDR1 MDHEN and CDR2 SYDVKM come from the germline V gene. Trimming took 4 bases from V and 4 from J, leaving 10 bases between them. In DNA, the CDR3 is TGTGCCAGCAGTTGGAGACAGGATAATGAAAAACTGTTTTTT. Its translation: CASSWRQDNEKLFF.

The J gene is TRBJ1-2, the V gene TRBV30, with TRBD1 identical over 8 bases. The length of the CDR3 is 14 residues. Germline V lookup: CDR1 GTSNPN, CDR2 SVGIG (reference sequence). V lost 3 bases to trimming and J lost 4 bases; unmatched junction nucleotides: 7. Written as DNA, the CDR3 is TGTGCCTGGAGCTTCGGGACAGGATCCTATGGCTACACCTTC. It yields the protein CAWSFGTGSYGYTF. The full variable domain, with the rest looked up from reference TRBV30 and TRBJ1-2, is SQTIHQWPATLVQPVGSPLSLECTVEGTSNPNLYWYRQAAGRGLQLLFYSVGIGQISSEVPQNLSASRPQDRQFILSSKKLLLSDSGFYLCAWSFGTGSYGYTFGSGTRLTVV.

With respect to this clone: This same CDR3 is encoded by further DNA sequences in the sample. The chain has TRBV10-3 and TRBJ2-3; unclear D gene. Germline CDR1 is ENHRY and CDR2 is SYGVKD. CDR3 size: 11 residues. V lost 4 bases, J lost 4 bases, and 3 bases lay in between. Here the CDR3 reads CAISGADTQYF. The CDR3 bases are TGTGCCATCAGTGGAGCAGATACGCAGTATTTT.

The rearrangement links TRBV28 to TRBJ1-5; maybe TRBD1 (6 bases). Deletions cut 7 bases from V and 5 bases from J, with 15 bases between. CDR3 length: 14 amino acids. Looked up from germline, CDR1 is MDHEN and CDR2 is SYDVKM. The CDR3 protein is CASNSDRTYQPQHF. The CDR3, as DNA: TGTGCCAGCAACTCCGACAGGACGTATCAGCCCCAGCATTTT.

This rearrangement joins TRBV28 to TRBJ2-4, with D hard to call. The germline CDR1 and CDR2 sequences are MDHEN and SYDVKM. The CDR3 is 14 amino acids. Trimming removed 8 bases at V and 0 bases at J, with 11 bases between. Here the CDR3 reads CASQDPVAKNIQYF. The DNA of the CDR3 is TGTGCCAGCCAGGATCCGGTAGCCAAAAACATTCAGTACTTC.

The CDR3: CASSLDTMNTEAFF. The CDR3 DNA is TGCGCCAGCAGCCTGGACACAATGAACACTGAAGCTTTCTTT. The gene calls are TRBV5-1 and TRBJ1-1; tentative D call: TRBD1 (5 bases). The CDR3 is 14 residues long. Trimming took 4 bases from V and 0 from J, leaving 10 bases between them. Germline assignment: CDR1 SGHRS and CDR2 YFSETQ.

The chain carries TRBV19 and TRBJ2-7, with 10 bases matching TRBD2. The CDR3 has 19 residues. J gave up 0 bases and V 3 bases, and 14 bases lay outside the gene matches. Per the germline V gene, CDR1 is LNHDA and CDR2 is SQIVND (reference sequence). The CDR3 here is CASSIRVLAGAASSYEQYF. DNA for the CDR3: TGTGCCAGTAGTATCAGGGTGCTAGCGGGAGCTGCGAGCTCCTACGAGCAGTACTTC. The full variable domain, its missing parts supplied by reference TRBV19 and TRBJ2-7, is DGGITQSPKYLFRKEGQNVTLSCEQNLNHDAMYWYRQDPGQGLRLIYYSQIVNDFQKGDIAEGYSVSREKKESFPLTVTSAQKNPTAFYLCASSIRVLAGAASSYEQYFGPGTRLTVT.

The chain joins TRBV5-6 to TRBJ2-7, with 7 positions matching TRBD1. V trimming: 1 base; J trimming: 6 bases; junction bases outside the gene matches: 1. The CDR3 runs 12 residues. Germline assignment: CDR1 SGHDT and CDR2 YYEEEE. CDR3: CASSLQGVEQYF. In DNA, the CDR3 is TGTGCCAGCAGCTTGCAGGGGGTCGAGCAGTACTTC.

The chain carries TRBV27 and TRBJ1-2; 10 nucleotides agree with TRBD1. The CDR3 has 14 amino acids. J gave up 6 bases and V 4 bases, and 5 bases lay outside the gene matches. CDR1 and CDR2 (germline): MNHEY, SMNVEV (reference sequence). CDR3 in amino acids: CASSSRDRGHGYTF. The CDR3 region has the DNA TGTGCCAGCAGTTCGAGGGACAGGGGCCATGGCTACACCTTC.

The DNA of the CDR3 is TGTGCCAGCAGCCAAGAACGGTCGCGGGAGATAACAGATACGCAGTATTTT. Translated, it gives CASSQERSREITDTQYF. V and J are TRBV4-2 and TRBJ2-3, with 7 bases lining up with TRBD2. Looked up from germline, CDR1 is LGHNA and CDR2 is YNFKEQ. After removal of 0 bases from V and 3 bases from J, the junction contained 9 bases not matched to a gene. The CDR3 is 17 residues long.

V usage is TRBV7-2 and J usage is TRBJ1-2, with 10 bases aligning to TRBD1. CDR3 length: 15 residues. CDR1 and CDR2 (germline): SGHTA, FQGNSA. Trimming at V came to 4 bases and at J to 6 bases, leaving 8 bases not matched to a gene. The CDR3 DNA follows: TGTGCCAGCAGCTCGCGACAGGGGGCGCTGGATGGCTACACCTTC. This codes for CASSSRQGALDGYTF.

The table lists this clone with a count of one. The rearrangement uses TRBV5-4 and TRBJ2-5; TRBD1 is a possible D gene (6 bases). The ends were cut back, 2 bases at V and 5 bases at J, with 10 bases in the middle. CDR1 and CDR2 from the germline V gene are SGHNT and YYREEE (reference sequence). The CDR3 length is 13 residues. The CDR3 spells CASSLQGLETQYF. CDR3 coding DNA: TGTGCCAGCAGCTTACAGGGTCTTGAGACCCAGTACTTC.

This clone was found a few times. The V gene is TRBV20-1, the J gene TRBJ1-6; D unresolved. Germline CDR1 reads DFQATT; CDR2 reads SNEGSKA (reference sequence). The CDR3 is 12 amino acids. Trimming stripped 3 bases from V and 14 bases from J, with 14 bases between. CDR3: CSASSRGLALHF. DNA for the CDR3: TGCAGTGCTAGTAGCCGGGGTCTTGCCCTCCACTTT.

This clone was picked up a small number of times. The genes are TRBV10-3 and TRBJ2-3; D not certain. CDR3 length equals 12 residues. Per the germline V gene, CDR1 is ENHRY and CDR2 is SYGVKD. The germline V and J ends were trimmed by 11 bases and 4 bases, with 13 bases remaining between them. The CDR3 spells CAVLGFADTQYF. The CDR3 DNA reads TGTGCCGTCCTCGGGTTTGCAGATACGCAGTATTTT.

The chain employs TRBV5-1 and TRBJ1-5, with D possibly matching TRBD1 (5 bases). The V end lost 5 bases, the J end lost 5 bases, and 11 bases lay between the germline ends. Germline V gene sequence: CDR1 SGHRS, CDR2 YFSETQ. The CDR3 length is 13 residues. Written as DNA, the CDR3 is TGCGCCAGCAGAGAAGACAGCTATCAGCCCCAGCATTTT. It yields the protein CASREDSYQPQHF.

This chain uses TRBV4-2 with TRBJ2-6; D is perhaps TRBD1 (6 bases). The CDR3 contains 19 residues. Per the germline V gene, CDR1 is LGHNA and CDR2 is YNFKEQ. The germline V and J ends were trimmed by 3 bases and 0 bases, with 18 bases remaining between them. As DNA, the CDR3 is TGTGCCAGCAGCCATCCTGTAGACAGGCTCAGCTCTGGGGCCAACGTCCTGACTTTC. This sequence encodes CASSHPVDRLSSGANVLTF.

This clone was counted only a few times. The gene calls are TRBV5-8 and TRBJ1-2, with D perhaps TRBD1 (6 bases). The CDR3 has 15 residues. Germline V gene sequence: CDR1 SGHTS, CDR2 YDEGEE. V shed 4 bases and J shed 4 bases, with 17 bases lying between them. CDR3 residues: CASSPWGGRAYGYTF. The CDR3 DNA follows: TGTGCCAGCAGCCCTTGGGGGGGCAGGGCCTATGGCTACACCTTC.

This sequence joins TRBV11-1 and TRBJ2-7, with D perhaps matching TRBD2 (6 bases). This CDR3 contains 14 residues. Trimming took off 5 bases at V and 2 bases at J, with 13 bases between the two ends. CDR1 is SGHAT, CDR2 FQDESV, per germline (reference sequence). The CDR3 nucleotides are TGTGCCAGCAGCCAGGTGGGGGGAGCCTACGAGCAGTACTTC. Translated, it gives CASSQVGGAYEQYF.

This chain joins TRBV4-2 and TRBJ1-4; possibly TRBD1 for D (6 bases). The germline V gene has CDR1 LGHNA and CDR2 YNFKEQ. This CDR3 is 16 amino acids long. V lost 0 bases to trimming and J lost 4 bases, with 12 bases between them. Written as DNA, the CDR3 is TGTGCCAGCAGCCAAGACCTTGGCAGGGGTAATGAAAAACTGTTTTTT. As protein: CASSQDLGRGNEKLFF.

The rearrangement uses TRBV12-3 or TRBV12-4 and TRBJ1-1; tentative D call: TRBD1 (5 bases). V lost 2 bases and J lost 6, with 7 bases in between. The CDR3 is 12 residues long. CDR3 in amino acids: CASSLSGPEAFF. DNA for the CDR3: TGTGCCAGCAGTTTATCAGGGCCTGAAGCTTTCTTT.

The rearrangement links TRBV19 to TRBJ1-1; the D gene is possibly TRBD1 (5 bases). The CDR3 length is 14 residues. Trimming shortened V by 10 bases and J by 4 bases, and 19 bases separated the two germline ends. Germline V CDR1 and CDR2: LNHDA, SQIVND (reference sequence). The CDR3 protein is CATLDGGSSTEAFF. The DNA of the CDR3 is TGTGCCACCTTAGACGGGGGATCGAGCACTGAAGCTTTCTTT.

The CDR3 sequence: CASSLGRTGFGYTF. The CDR3 nucleotides read TGTGCCAGCAGCTTGGGCAGGACAGGGTTCGGCTACACCTTC. The gene calls are TRBV5-6 and TRBJ1-2; 8 bases fit TRBD1. Germline V gene lookup returns CDR1 SGHDT and CDR2 YYEEEE. The CDR3 totals 14 residues. The trim removed 0 bases at V and 8 bases at J, leaving 6 bases unmatched.

The V and J genes are TRBV5-1 and TRBJ1-1, with no clear D. The CDR3 extends over 16 amino acids. The germline V gene encodes CDR1 SGHRS and CDR2 YFSETQ. The V and J ends lost 0 bases and 1 base respectively, with 13 bases between them. The CDR3 sequence is CASSLAGTYGNTEAFF. DNA for the CDR3: TGCGCCAGCAGCTTGGCCGGTACTTATGGGAACACTGAAGCTTTCTTT.

This clone was recorded only once. CDR3 loop: CASSRETDYGYTF. The CDR3 nucleotides read TGTGCCAGCAGCCGAGAGACAGACTATGGCTACACCTTC. The rearrangement joins TRBV14 to TRBJ1-2; the D gene is possibly TRBD1 (5 bases). Germline-derived CDR1 and CDR2 are SGHDN and FVKESK. The CDR3 runs 13 residues. Between the trimmed V and J ends, which lost 4 bases and 3 bases, there was a span of 9 bases.

The chain combines TRBV28 with TRBJ1-1; 7 bases agree with TRBD1. V lost 11 bases, J lost 1 base, and 4 bases stayed unmatched. The germline V gene encodes CDR1 MDHEN and CDR2 SYDVKM. The CDR3 has 12 residues. The CDR3 DNA sequence: TGTGCCGGAGGACAGGAGAACACTGAAGCTTTCTTT. Translating it yields CAGGQENTEAFF.

This sequence joins TRBV4-1 and TRBJ2-5; 8 nucleotides match TRBD2. With V trimmed by 0 bases and J by 5 bases, 5 bases remained unmatched. This CDR3 has 15 residues. Germline assignment: CDR1 MGHRA and CDR2 YSYEKL. The CDR3 region is CASSQDTSGLETQYF. CDR3 nucleotides: TGCGCCAGCAGCCAAGATACTAGCGGTTTGGAGACCCAGTACTTC.

The V call is TRBV12-3 or TRBV12-4, the J call TRBJ1-2, with TRBD1 identical over 10 bases. There are 12 residues in the CDR3. Germline trimming cut 6 bases from V and 14 bases from J; bases unmatched to any gene: 9. The CDR3 loop is CASSTGTGARTF. CDR3 DNA sequence: TGTGCCAGCAGCACCGGGACAGGGGCACGGACCTTC.